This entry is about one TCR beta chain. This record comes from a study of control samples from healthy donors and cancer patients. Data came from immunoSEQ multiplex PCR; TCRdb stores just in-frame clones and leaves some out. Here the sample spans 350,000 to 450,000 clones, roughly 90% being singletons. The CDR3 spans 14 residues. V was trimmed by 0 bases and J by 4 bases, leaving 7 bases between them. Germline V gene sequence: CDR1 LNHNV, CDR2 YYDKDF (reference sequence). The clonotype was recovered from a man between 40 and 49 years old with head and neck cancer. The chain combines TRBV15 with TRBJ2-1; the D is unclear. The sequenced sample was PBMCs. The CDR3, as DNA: TGTGCCACCAGCAGAGATCCCAGTTACAATGAGCAGTTCTTC. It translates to CATSRDPSYNEQFF. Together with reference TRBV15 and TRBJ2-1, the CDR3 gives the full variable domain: DAMVIQNPRYQVTQFGKPVTLSCSQTLNHNVMYWYQQKSSQAPKLLFHYYDKDFNNEADTPDNFQSRRPNTSFCFLDIRSPGLGDTAMYLCATSRDPSYNEQFFGPGTRLTVL.